These 26 T cell receptor beta chains originate from one sample sequenced in a study of graft-versus-host responses after intestinal transplantation. Sequencing used immunoSEQ multiplex PCR; TCRdb keeps in-frame clones, though not all of them. The data show about 8,900 clones, approximately 26% seen once. The authors combined approximately 200,000 CFSE-labeled responder cells with approximately 200,000 irradiated, violet-dye-labeled stimulator cells in plates. This material consisted of alloreactive CD8+ T cells from a mixed lymphocyte reaction culture, taken before transplantation. The sample's subset: CFSE-low proliferating T cells sorted from roughly 6-day pre-transplant mixed lymphocyte reaction (GvH or HvG direction). These receptors were obtained from a human patient who was an organ donor for intestinal transplantation.

J is TRBJ2-3 and V is TRBV27; no clear D gene. Germline loops: CDR1 MNHEY, CDR2 SMNVEV (reference sequence). This CDR3 region has 11 residues. Trimming took off 4 bases at V and 2 bases at J, with 1 base between the two ends. The CDR3 DNA reads TGTGCCAGCAGTTCCACAGATACGCAGTATTTT. Its translation is CASSSTDTQYF.

This clone qualifies as medium-sized. This chain uses TRBV5-6 with TRBJ2-7; 7 nucleotides match TRBD2. This CDR3 region has 14 residues. After removal of 3 bases from V and 4 bases from J, the junction contained 7 bases not matched to a gene. Germline V gene data show CDR1 as SGHDT and CDR2 as YYEEEE. CDR3: CASSSPGSGYEQYF. DNA for the CDR3: TGTGCCAGCAGCTCTCCGGGTAGCGGGTACGAGCAGTACTTC. The whole variable domain, remainder taken from reference TRBV5-6 and TRBJ2-7, is DAGVTQSPTHLIKTRGQQVTLRCSPKSGHDTVSWYQQALGQGPQFIFQYYEEEERQRGNFPDRFSGHQFPNYSSELNVNALLLGDSALYLCASSSPGSGYEQYFGPGTRLTVT.

This clone was counted only a few times. DNA of the CDR3: TGTGCCAGCAGCTTAGGGACTTTACCTTACGAGCAGTACTTC. Amino acid sequence: CASSLGTLPYEQYF. V gene TRBV7-7 combines with J gene TRBJ2-7; D may be TRBD2 (5 bases). The CDR3 length is 14 residues. Trimming pared 1 base from V and 4 bases from J, leaving 11 bases between. In germline, CDR1 is SSHAT, CDR2 FNYEAQ (reference sequence).

The CDR3 DNA sequence: TGCGCCAGCAGCAAAACCCGGGACACTGGATCAGACGAGCAGTACTTC. Amino acid sequence: CASSKTRDTGSDEQYF. This chain connects TRBV5-1 to TRBJ2-7; D might be TRBD1 (6 bases). Per the germline V gene, CDR1 is SGHRS and CDR2 is YFSETQ. V was pared by 4 bases and J by 5 bases, with 22 bases between. This CDR3 comprises 16 residues.

V gene TRBV9 combines with J gene TRBJ2-5, with D unclear. The CDR3 covers 15 residues. Germline lookup yields CDR1 SGDLS and CDR2 YYNGEE. Trimming cost V 0 bases and J 1 base, with 10 bases left between them. DNA of the CDR3: TGTGCCAGCAGCGTAGGTGGGTACCTCCAAGAGACCCAGTACTTC. Protein product: CASSVGGYLQETQYF.

The chain combines TRBV19 with TRBJ1-5; D is undetermined. CDR3 length: 15 amino acids. V lost 3 bases to trimming and J lost 1 base, with 10 bases between them. Per the germline V gene, CDR1 is LNHDA and CDR2 is SQIVND (reference sequence). CDR3 in DNA: TGTGCCAGTAGTATCATAGACTACAGCAATCAGCCCCAGCATTTT. Its translation is CASSIIDYSNQPQHF.

This clone was seen only once. Other DNA sequences from this sample encode an identical CDR3 as well. V and J are TRBV28 and TRBJ1-5; 12 nucleotides align to TRBD1. V shed 4 bases, J shed 1 base, and the junction held 5 bases outside the gene matches. Germline V gene sequence: CDR1 MDHEN, CDR2 SYDVKM. CDR3 length: 17 amino acids. CDR3 loop: CASSSGTGGLSNQPQHF. The CDR3 DNA reads TGTGCCAGCAGTTCCGGGACAGGGGGCTTGAGCAATCAGCCCCAGCATTTT.

As concerns this clone: Compared with germline, one end of the junction differs, possibly owing to a read error. The gene calls are TRBV4-1 and TRBJ2-7; 10 nucleotides line up with TRBD2. The CDR3 has 15 amino acids. Germline CDR1 and CDR2: MGHRA and YSYEKL. This CDR3 reads CASGLAASGGYGQYF. For the CDR3, the DNA is TGCGCCAGCGGCCTGGCCGCTAGCGGGGGCTACGGGCAGTACTTC.

The chain employs TRBV4-3 and TRBJ2-7; D remains unclear. Trimming left V 1 base short and J 2 bases short, with 12 bases between. Per germline, CDR1 LGHNA and CDR2 YSLEER. This CDR3 spans 15 amino acids. CDR3 DNA sequence: TGCGCCAGCAGCCAAGTAGGCCAACCAGCCTACGAGCAGTACTTC. Translated: CASSQVGQPAYEQYF.

The J gene is TRBJ2-3, the V gene TRBV6-5, with 11 bases that match TRBD2. This CDR3 region has 15 residues. Unmatched junction bases numbered 3, after V lost 6 bases and J lost 1 base. Looked up from germline, CDR1 is MNHEY and CDR2 is SVGAGI. The CDR3 loop is CASSQLAGGTDTQYF. In DNA, the CDR3 is TGTGCCAGCAGCCAACTAGCGGGGGGCACAGATACGCAGTATTTT.

Comment on this clone: This clone may be a read error of a much larger clone one base away. V is TRBV11-2 and J is TRBJ2-7; 14 bases fit TRBD2. The CDR3 sequence is 15 residues long. Unmatched junction bases numbered 2, after V lost 4 bases and J lost 3 bases. In germline, CDR1 is SGHAT, CDR2 FQNNGV. This chain's CDR3 is CASSSGTSGSYEQYF. The CDR3 coding sequence is TGTGCCAGCAGCTCCGGGACTAGCGGGAGCTACGAGCAGTACTTC.

Only one count was recorded for this clone. At one end the junction does not follow the germline gene, possibly because of a read error. In the same sample, other DNA sequences code for this CDR3. The chain combines TRBV29-1 with TRBJ1-2; 9 positions agree with TRBD1. This CDR3 is built from 14 residues. Looked up from germline, CDR1 is SQVTM and CDR2 is ANQGSEA. The CDR3 sequence: CSVVTGGPNYGYTF. The CDR3 bases are TGCAGCGTCGTCACAGGGGGCCCCAACTATGGCTACACCTTT.

The chain employs TRBV27 and TRBJ2-1, with TRBD2 identical over 11 bases. This CDR3 comprises 14 residues. The germline V gene encodes CDR1 MNHEY and CDR2 SMNVEV (reference sequence). After removal of 10 bases from V and 8 bases from J, the junction contained 10 bases not matched to a gene. Written as DNA, the CDR3 is TGTGCCACACTAGCGGGGGCAATATCGGATGAGCAGTTCTTC. This codes for CATLAGAISDEQFF.

By its share, this clone is medium-sized. The chain uses TRBV7-9 and TRBJ2-7; no clear D gene. Trimming removed 1 base at V and 3 bases at J, with 10 bases between. Germline assignment: CDR1 SEHNR and CDR2 FQNEAQ (reference sequence). The CDR3 sequence is 14 residues long. CDR3: CASSLDRSDYEQYF. Written as DNA, the CDR3 is TGTGCCAGCAGCTTAGATAGGTCAGACTACGAGCAGTACTTC.

This clone was detected a few times. The rearrangement uses TRBV6-5 and TRBJ2-7, with a weak D call TRBD2 (6 bases). This CDR3 has 12 residues. Per the germline V gene, CDR1 is MNHEY and CDR2 is SVGAGI. V lost 2 bases, J lost 6 bases, and 8 bases lay in between. CDR3 sequence (DNA): TGTGCCAGCAGTTACGGAGGGGTCGAGCAGTACTTC. Translating it yields CASSYGGVEQYF.

In the case of this clone: Being one base from a much bigger clone, this may be a read error. This sample includes further DNA sequences coding for the same CDR3. The rearrangement links TRBV30 to TRBJ2-1, with D perhaps TRBD2 (7 bases). Germline V lookup: CDR1 GTSNPN, CDR2 SVGIG (reference sequence). With 3 bases removed from V and 6 bases from J, the gap between germline ends came to 15 bases. The CDR3 length is 14 residues. Here the CDR3 DNA reads TGTGCCTGGAGGGCCGGGGGGCGGGGCAATGAGCAGTTCTTC. Translating it yields CAWRAGGRGNEQFF.

This chain links TRBV21-1 with TRBJ1-3; no DNA check was done on the table's D call, TRBD1. TRBV21-1 is marked as a pseudogene. The CDR3 has 17 amino acids. The CDR3 nucleotides are TGTGCCAGCAGTTGGGGCATAGCTACACACGCACGAAACACCATATATTTT. It codes for CASSWGIATHARNTIYF.

This clone was counted a few times. The chain combines TRBV25-1 with TRBJ2-7; D is ambiguous. The V and J ends lost 4 bases and 4 bases respectively, with 11 bases between them. Germline loops: CDR1 MGHDK, CDR2 SYGVNS. The CDR3 runs 13 residues. CDR3 nucleotide sequence: TGTGCCAGCAGTGTTGGGCTGGGATACGAGCAGTACTTC. Residues: CASSVGLGYEQYF.

In this sample, this clone is medium-sized. The chain recombines TRBV4-1 with TRBJ2-2; TRBD2 matches at 10 bases. This CDR3 is 16 amino acids long. Germline V gene lookup returns CDR1 MGHRA and CDR2 YSYEKL. V shed 0 bases, J shed 6 bases, and the junction held 4 bases outside the gene matches. The CDR3 DNA sequence: TGCGCCAGCAGCCAAGAGGGGGGACTAGCGTCCGGGGAGCTGTTTTTT. It encodes CASSQEGGLASGELFF.

The chain employs TRBV4-1 and TRBJ2-1; D may be TRBD2 (5 bases). Germline CDR1 MGHRA, CDR2 YSYEKL. The germline V and J ends were trimmed by 0 bases and 0 bases, with 6 bases remaining between them. This CDR3 region has 15 residues. The CDR3 nucleotides are TGCGCCAGCAGCCAAGAAGAGGGCTCCTACAATGAGCAGTTCTTC. Its protein is CASSQEEGSYNEQFF.

This clone occurred a few times. The gene calls are TRBV4-3 and TRBJ2-1, with D possibly being TRBD2 (5 bases). CDR1 is LGHNA, CDR2 YSLEER, per germline. This CDR3 region has 15 residues. The V gene lost 1 base and the J gene lost 5 bases, with 12 bases spanning the gap. In DNA, the CDR3 is TGCGCCAGCAGCCAAGGGACTGCGACGAACAATGAGCAGTTCTTC. Translating it yields CASSQGTATNNEQFF.

V gene TRBV19 combines with J gene TRBJ2-1; D might be TRBD2 (6 bases). CDR1 and CDR2 from the germline V gene are LNHDA and SQIVND (reference sequence). Trimming stripped 3 bases from V and 4 bases from J, with 16 bases between. This CDR3 region has 16 residues. DNA of the CDR3: TGTGCCAGTAGTATTATGGGCGGGAAAGGGTACAATGAGCAGTTCTTC. Translation gives CASSIMGGKGYNEQFF.

The chain joins TRBV6-5 to TRBJ2-7, with 11 bases that match TRBD2. V trimming: 5 bases; J trimming: 2 bases; junction bases outside the gene matches: 2. Germline V lookup: CDR1 MNHEY, CDR2 SVGAGI. This CDR3 contains 14 residues. CDR3 coding DNA: TGTGCCAGCAGTCTGGGACTAGCGGCCTACGAGCAGTACTTC. As protein: CASSLGLAAYEQYF.

The chain joins TRBV27 to TRBJ2-3; TRBD1 is a possible D gene (5 bases). Deletions cut 3 bases from V and 4 bases from J, with 8 bases between. CDR1 is MNHEY, CDR2 SMNVEV, per germline (reference sequence). The CDR3 length is 13 residues. The CDR3 nucleotides read TGTGCCAGCAGTTTCGCAGGGCCAGATACGCAGTATTTT. Translating it yields CASSFAGPDTQYF.

A few counts support this clone. This may come from a read error, since a much larger clone is one base off. The same CDR3 is also encoded by other DNA sequences in this sample. The chain employs TRBV5-4 and TRBJ1-2; 7 bases are shared with TRBD1. V dropped 4 bases and J dropped 1; count of bases not matched to a gene: 13. Germline assignment: CDR1 SGHNT and CDR2 YYREEE (reference sequence). The CDR3 is 17 residues long. The CDR3 spells CASSQDGPPGGNYGYTF. CDR3 nucleotide sequence: TGTGCCAGCAGCCAAGATGGTCCTCCAGGGGGTAACTATGGCTACACCTTC.

The J gene is TRBJ1-2, the V gene TRBV30, with D tentatively TRBD1 (5 bases). Per the germline V gene, CDR1 is GTSNPN and CDR2 is SVGIG (reference sequence). Trimming took 0 bases from V and 6 from J, leaving 14 bases between them. The CDR3 is 14 residues long. The CDR3: CAWSVLTGGNGYTF. CDR3 in DNA: TGTGCCTGGAGTGTACTGACTGGGGGTAATGGCTACACCTTC.